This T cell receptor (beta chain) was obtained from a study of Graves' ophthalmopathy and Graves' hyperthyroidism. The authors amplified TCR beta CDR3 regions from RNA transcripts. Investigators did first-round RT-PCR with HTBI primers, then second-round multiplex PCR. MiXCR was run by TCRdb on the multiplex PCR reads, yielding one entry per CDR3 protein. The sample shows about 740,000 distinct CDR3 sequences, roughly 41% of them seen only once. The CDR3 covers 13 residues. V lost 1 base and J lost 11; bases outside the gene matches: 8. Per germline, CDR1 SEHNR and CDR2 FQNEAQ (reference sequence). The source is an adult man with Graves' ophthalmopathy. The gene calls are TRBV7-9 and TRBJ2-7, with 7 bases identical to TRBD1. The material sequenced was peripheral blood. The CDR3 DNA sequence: TGTGCCAGCAGCTTAGATCCGGGACAGTTTAAGTACTTC. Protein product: CASSLDPGQFKYF.